This TCR beta chain was documented in a study of cytomegalovirus exposure and HLA in healthy donors. Across the whole study: Approximately 80 million unique TCRs from HLA-typed donors were held in an early data release. Notes on the study in general: It was confirmed in vitro that a few of the CMV-associated chains were specific for CMV antigens. Common viral pathogens seemed to be connected with several of the most significant clusters, according to a later analysis.

PCR primers comprised 60 Vbeta and 13 Jbeta primers. The authors' processing: Unique TCR beta chains totaled roughly 79 million in a later count, with roughly 10 million of them shared. Measured with immunoSEQ multiplex PCR; TCRdb has only the in-frame clones, and not every one. That table is the source of V, J and clone size, and D and trimming were worked out from the DNA. This sample yields over 80,000 clones, of which roughly four fifths are seen a single time; around 3.5% belongs to the top ten. Regarding this clone: What it recognizes is unknown.

The sequence came from a man between 40 and 49 years old in good health and CMV-seronegative. Sequenced: PBMCs.

CDR3 sequence: CASSIDRAPYEQYF. DNA of the CDR3: TGTGCCAGCAGCATCGACAGGGCCCCCTACGAGCAGTACTTC. This sequence joins TRBV28 and TRBJ2-7, with 7 bases aligning to TRBD1. Trimming cost V 6 bases and J 2 bases; bases outside gene matches: 7. Germline loops: CDR1 MDHEN, CDR2 SYDVKM. The CDR3 runs to 14 residues.